This T cell receptor (beta chain) is from a study of T-cell reconstitution after alpha-beta-depleted transplantation in children. This clonotype was detected many times. As it was prepared, the TCRbeta library received unique molecular identifiers. Via MiXCR, TCRdb re-called the PCR reads, giving one row per CDR3 protein. This table holds about 260,000 distinct CDR3 sequences, roughly 8.2% found once. The germline V and J ends were trimmed by 5 bases and 4 bases, with 11 bases remaining between them. In germline, CDR1 is DFQATT, CDR2 SNEGSKA (reference sequence). CDR3 size: 12 residues. V and J are TRBV20-1 and TRBJ2-5; tentatively, D is TRBD2 (5 bases). The TCR sequence derives from a male patient younger than 18 who had a stem cell transplant for acute lymphoblastic leukemia, so the T cells may come from the graft donor. The source material was PBMCs, mostly from graft donor cells, sampled 180 days after TCRalphabeta/CD19-depleted stem cell transplant. The CDR3 DNA sequence: TGCAGTGCTCCCGGACTTCGAGAGACCCAGTACTTC. Residues: CSAPGLRETQYF.